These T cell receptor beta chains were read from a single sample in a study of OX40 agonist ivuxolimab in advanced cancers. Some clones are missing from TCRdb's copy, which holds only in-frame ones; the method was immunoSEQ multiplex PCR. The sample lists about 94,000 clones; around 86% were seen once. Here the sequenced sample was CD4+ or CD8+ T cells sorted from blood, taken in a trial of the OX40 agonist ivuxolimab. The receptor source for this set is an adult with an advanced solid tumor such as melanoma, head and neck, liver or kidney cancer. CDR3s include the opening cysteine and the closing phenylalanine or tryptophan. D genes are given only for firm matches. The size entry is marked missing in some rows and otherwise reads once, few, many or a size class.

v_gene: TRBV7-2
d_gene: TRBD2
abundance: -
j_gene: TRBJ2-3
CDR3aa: CASSLKRGGSDTQYF
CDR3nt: TGTGCCAGCAGCTTGAAGCGGGGGGGCTCAGATACGCAGTATTTT

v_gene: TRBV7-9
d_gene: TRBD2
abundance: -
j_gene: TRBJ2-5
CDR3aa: CASSLGSGGETQYF
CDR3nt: TGTGCCAGCAGCTTAGGGTCGGGAGGAGAGACCCAGTACTTC

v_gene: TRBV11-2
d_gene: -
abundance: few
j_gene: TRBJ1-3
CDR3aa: CAAGEGRNTGNTIYF
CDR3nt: TGTGCCGCAGGGGAGGGCAGAAATACTGGAAACACCATATATTTT

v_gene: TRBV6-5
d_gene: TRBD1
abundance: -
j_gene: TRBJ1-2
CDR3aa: CASKTGGADYGYTF
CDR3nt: TGTGCCAGCAAGACAGGGGGCGCGGACTATGGCTACACCTTC

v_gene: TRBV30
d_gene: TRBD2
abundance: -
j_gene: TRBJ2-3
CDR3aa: CAWSVPSGGGADTQYF
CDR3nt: TGTGCCTGGAGTGTACCTAGCGGCGGGGGGGCAGATACGCAGTATTTT

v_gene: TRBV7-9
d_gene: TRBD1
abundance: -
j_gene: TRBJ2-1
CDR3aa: CASSSTMGTGVNEQFF
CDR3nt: TGTGCCAGCAGCTCCACTATGGGGACAGGGGTGAATGAGCAGTTCTTC

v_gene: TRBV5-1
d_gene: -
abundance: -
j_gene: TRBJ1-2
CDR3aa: CASSQGISNYGYTF
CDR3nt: TGCGCCAGCTCGCAGGGGATCAGTAACTATGGCTACACCTTC

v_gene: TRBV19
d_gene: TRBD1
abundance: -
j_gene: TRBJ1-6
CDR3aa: CASSNPDRHSPLHF
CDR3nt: TGTGCCAGTAGTAACCCGGACAGGCATTCACCCCTCCACTTT

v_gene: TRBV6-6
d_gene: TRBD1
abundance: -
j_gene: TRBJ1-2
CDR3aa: CASSYRDSAVGYTF
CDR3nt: TGTGCCAGCAGTTACCGGGACAGTGCCGTAGGCTACACCTTC

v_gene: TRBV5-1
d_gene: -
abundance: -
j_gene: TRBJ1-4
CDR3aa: CASSLGTGSNEKLFF
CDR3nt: TGCGCCAGCAGCCTGGGAACCGGCTCTAATGAAAAACTGTTTTTT

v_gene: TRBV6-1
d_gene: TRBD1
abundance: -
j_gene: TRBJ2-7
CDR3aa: CASSTRTGSYEQYF
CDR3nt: TGTGCCAGCAGTACACGGACAGGGTCCTACGAGCAGTACTTC

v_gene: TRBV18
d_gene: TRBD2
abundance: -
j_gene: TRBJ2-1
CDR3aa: CASSLGTSGSPDPREQFF
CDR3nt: TGTGCCAGCTCACTCGGGACTAGCGGGTCCCCCGATCCCAGGGAGCAGTTCTTC

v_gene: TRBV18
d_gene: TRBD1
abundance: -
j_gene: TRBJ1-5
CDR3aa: CASSPRQGLEGNQPQHF
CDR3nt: TGTGCCAGCTCACCACGACAGGGGCTCGAGGGCAATCAGCCCCAGCATTTT

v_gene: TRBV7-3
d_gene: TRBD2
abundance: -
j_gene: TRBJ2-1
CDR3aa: CASSPTGGGRNEQFF
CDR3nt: TGTGCCAGCAGCCCCACCGGCGGGGGGAGGAATGAGCAGTTCTTC

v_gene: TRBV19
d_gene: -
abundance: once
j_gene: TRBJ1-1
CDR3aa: CASSMGYLDTEAFF
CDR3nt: TGTGCCAGTAGTATGGGCTATTTGGACACTGAAGCTTTCTTT

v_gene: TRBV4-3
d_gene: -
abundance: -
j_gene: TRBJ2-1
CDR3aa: CASSQDRGRAPYNEQFF
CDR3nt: TGCGCCAGCAGCCAAGATCGGGGCAGGGCCCCCTACAATGAGCAGTTCTTC

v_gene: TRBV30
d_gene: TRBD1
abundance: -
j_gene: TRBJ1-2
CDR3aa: CAGRQGGDYGYTF
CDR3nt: TGTGCCGGCAGACAGGGGGGAGATTATGGCTACACCTTC

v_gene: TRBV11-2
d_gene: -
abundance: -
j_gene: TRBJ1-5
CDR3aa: CASSPGQNSNQPQHF
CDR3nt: TGTGCCAGCAGCCCCGGACAGAATAGCAATCAGCCCCAGCATTTT

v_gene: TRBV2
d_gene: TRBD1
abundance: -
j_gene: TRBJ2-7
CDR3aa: CASRTGGYEQYF
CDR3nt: TGTGCCAGCAGGACAGGGGGGTACGAGCAGTACTTC

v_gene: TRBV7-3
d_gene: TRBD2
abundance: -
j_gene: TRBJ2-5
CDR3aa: CASSPIGGAPQETQYF
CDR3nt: TGTGCCAGCAGCCCTATCGGGGGGGCCCCCCAAGAGACCCAGTACTTC

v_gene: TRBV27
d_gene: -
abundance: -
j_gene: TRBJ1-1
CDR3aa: CASSLMTGGSNTEAFF
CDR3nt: TGTGCCAGCAGTTTAATGACAGGCGGGTCGAACACTGAAGCTTTCTTT

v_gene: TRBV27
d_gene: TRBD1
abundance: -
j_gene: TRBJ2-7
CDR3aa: CASTPSSTGQGAYEQYF
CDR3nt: TGTGCCAGCACTCCATCATCCACGGGACAGGGTGCCTACGAGCAGTACTTC

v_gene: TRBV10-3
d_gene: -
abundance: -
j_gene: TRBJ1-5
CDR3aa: CAISESGGYGNQPQHF
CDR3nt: TGTGCCATCAGTGAGTCGGGGGGCTACGGCAATCAGCCCCAGCATTTT

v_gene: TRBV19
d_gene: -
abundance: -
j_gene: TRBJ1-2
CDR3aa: CASSIGRTYGYTF
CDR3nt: TGTGCCAGTAGTATCGGGCGGACCTATGGCTACACCTTC

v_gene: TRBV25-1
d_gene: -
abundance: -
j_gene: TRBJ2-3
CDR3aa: CASSGRGGATDTQYF
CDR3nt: TGTGCCAGCAGTGGCCGGGGCGGGGCCACAGATACGCAGTATTTT

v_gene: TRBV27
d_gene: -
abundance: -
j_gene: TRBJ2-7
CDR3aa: CASTDRYEQYF
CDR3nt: TGTGCCAGCACCGATCGGTACGAGCAGTACTTC

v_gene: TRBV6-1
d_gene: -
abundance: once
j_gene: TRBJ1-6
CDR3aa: CASSAMRDSPLHF
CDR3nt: TGTGCCAGCAGTGCAATGCGGGATTCACCCCTCCACTTT

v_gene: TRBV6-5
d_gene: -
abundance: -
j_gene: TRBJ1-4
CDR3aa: CASSSGRGGAEKLFF
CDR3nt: TGTGCCAGCAGTTCCGGACGAGGAGGGGCTGAAAAACTGTTTTTT

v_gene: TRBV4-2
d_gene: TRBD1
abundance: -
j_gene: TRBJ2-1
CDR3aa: CASSQDLDRGNSYNEQFF
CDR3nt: TGTGCCAGCAGCCAAGATCTGGACAGGGGAAACTCCTACAATGAGCAGTTCTTC